The 10 T cell receptor beta chains listed next were all sequenced from one sample in a study of blood T cell repertoires in COVID-19. TCRdb's copy holds only in-frame clones and misses some; the assay was immunoSEQ multiplex PCR. The sample gives more than 200,000 clones, 70% to 90% of which show up once; around 0.7% is in the top ten. The sample taken for sequencing was peripheral blood. All receptors derive from a human donor in a cohort sampled during active COVID-19.

V and J are TRBV15 and TRBJ2-6; maybe TRBD1 (6 bases). The CDR3 contains 17 residues. Trimming removed 2 bases at V and 1 base at J, with 12 bases between. Looked up from germline, CDR1 is LNHNV and CDR2 is YYDKDF (reference sequence). The chain's CDR3 is CATSRPLDRSGANVLTF. In nucleotides, the CDR3 is TGTGCCACCAGCAGACCCCTCGACAGGTCTGGGGCCAACGTCCTGACTTTC.

This clone was counted only a few times. The V call is TRBV19, the J call TRBJ1-5, with TRBD1 identical over 10 bases. This CDR3 is 15 amino acids long. Germline loops: CDR1 LNHDA, CDR2 SQIVND (reference sequence). V was clipped by 1 base and J by 5 bases; unmatched bases: 2. CDR3 sequence (DNA): TGTGCCAGTAGTATAGGGACAGGGGGGGATCAGCCCCAGCATTTT. Amino acid sequence: CASSIGTGGDQPQHF.

This sequence joins TRBV19 and TRBJ2-6; D call uncertain. Trimming took off 7 bases at V and 0 bases at J, with 10 bases between the two ends. The CDR3 spans 15 residues. Germline assignment: CDR1 LNHDA and CDR2 SQIVND (reference sequence). The CDR3 DNA is TGTGCCAGTAATCTACGTTACTCTGGGGCCAACGTCCTGACTTTC. Its translation: CASNLRYSGANVLTF.

The chain employs TRBV5-8 and TRBJ1-1; TRBD1 is a possible D gene (6 bases). This CDR3 has 12 amino acids. V was shortened by 4 bases and J by 11 bases, with 15 bases between the two germline ends. Germline CDR1 SGHTS, CDR2 YDEGEE. As DNA, the CDR3 is TGTGCCAGCAGCCCCAACAGGGTAAATGCTTTCTTT. It encodes CASSPNRVNAFF.

The chain is built from TRBV4-2 and TRBJ2-2, with 8 positions matching TRBD2. With 1 base clipped from V and 7 bases from J, the junction kept 8 bases outside the gene matches. The length of the CDR3 is 16 residues. Germline CDR1 reads LGHNA; CDR2 reads YNFKEQ. Written as DNA, the CDR3 is TGTGCCAGCAGCCAAGTCGTCGGGAGGGCCCACGGGGAGCTGTTTTTT. Its translation: CASSQVVGRAHGELFF.

This clone was observed a handful of times. The rearrangement joins TRBV29-1 to TRBJ1-1; D is ambiguous. Germline V CDR1 and CDR2: SQVTM, ANQGSEA. V dropped 3 bases and J dropped 3 bases, with 14 bases sitting between them. The CDR3 extends over 14 amino acids. CDR3 nucleotides: TGCAGCGTTGACGGGAAATCGACCGACACTGAAGCTTTCTTT. Protein: CSVDGKSTDTEAFF.

The chain uses TRBV19 and TRBJ2-7, with 10 bases that match TRBD1. Germline CDR1 and CDR2: LNHDA and SQIVND (reference sequence). The CDR3 contains 14 residues. Losses at the gene ends were 4 bases for V and 2 bases for J; bases not matched to a gene: 2. The CDR3 is CASSRTGGTYEQYF. Here the CDR3 DNA reads TGTGCCAGTAGTAGGACAGGGGGAACCTACGAGCAGTACTTC.

In this sample, this clone turned up once. This sequence joins TRBV4-3 and TRBJ1-2, with a weak D call TRBD1 (6 bases). Germline V gives CDR1 LGHNA, CDR2 YSLEER. V lost 0 bases and J lost 7, with 15 bases in between. The CDR3 is 15 amino acids. The CDR3 DNA follows: TGCGCCAGCAGCCAAGAGAAGTGGGGGGGCGGTGGCTACACCTTC. It codes for CASSQEKWGGGGYTF.

The J gene is TRBJ1-5, the V gene TRBV30; D remains unclear. The CDR3 runs 13 residues. Germline V gives CDR1 GTSNPN, CDR2 SVGIG (reference sequence). V lost 7 bases and J 6 bases, leaving 16 bases between the germline ends. The CDR3 is CAFKRQAGQPQHF. Here the CDR3 DNA reads TGTGCCTTCAAACGGCAGGCAGGTCAGCCCCAGCATTTT.

This rearrangement joins TRBV18 to TRBJ2-7, with no clear D. V was cut by 0 bases and J by 0 bases, with 12 bases left in between. CDR3 length equals 16 residues. Germline lookup yields CDR1 KGHSH and CDR2 LQKENI. The CDR3 region is CASSPPNVPSSYEQYF. The CDR3 DNA is TGTGCCAGCTCACCACCGAACGTCCCGAGCTCCTACGAGCAGTACTTC.